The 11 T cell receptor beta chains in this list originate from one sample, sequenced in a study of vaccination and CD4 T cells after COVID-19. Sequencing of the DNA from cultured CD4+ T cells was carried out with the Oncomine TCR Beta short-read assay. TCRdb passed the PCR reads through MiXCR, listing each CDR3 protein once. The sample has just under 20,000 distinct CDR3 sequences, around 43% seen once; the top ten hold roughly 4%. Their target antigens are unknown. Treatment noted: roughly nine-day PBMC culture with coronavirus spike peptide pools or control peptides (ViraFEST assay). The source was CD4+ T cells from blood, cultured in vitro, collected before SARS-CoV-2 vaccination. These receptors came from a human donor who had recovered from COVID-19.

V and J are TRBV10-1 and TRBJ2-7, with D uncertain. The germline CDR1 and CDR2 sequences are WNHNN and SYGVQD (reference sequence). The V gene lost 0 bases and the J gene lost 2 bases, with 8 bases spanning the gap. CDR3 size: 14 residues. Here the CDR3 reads CASSESGAPYEQYF. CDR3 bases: TGCGCCAGCAGTGAGTCCGGAGCCCCCTACGAGCAGTACTTC.

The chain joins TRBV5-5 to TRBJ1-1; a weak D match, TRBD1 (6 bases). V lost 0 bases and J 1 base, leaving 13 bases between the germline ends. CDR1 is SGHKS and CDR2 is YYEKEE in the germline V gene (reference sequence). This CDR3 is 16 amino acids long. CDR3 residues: CASSLAARGGNTEAFF. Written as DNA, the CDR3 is TGTGCCAGCAGCTTGGCCGCCAGGGGCGGGAACACTGAAGCTTTCTTT.

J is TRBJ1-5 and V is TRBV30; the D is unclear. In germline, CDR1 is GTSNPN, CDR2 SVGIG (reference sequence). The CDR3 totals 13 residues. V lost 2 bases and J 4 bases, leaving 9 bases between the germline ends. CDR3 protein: CAWSFDPNQPQHF. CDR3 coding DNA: TGTGCCTGGAGTTTCGACCCGAATCAGCCCCAGCATTTT.

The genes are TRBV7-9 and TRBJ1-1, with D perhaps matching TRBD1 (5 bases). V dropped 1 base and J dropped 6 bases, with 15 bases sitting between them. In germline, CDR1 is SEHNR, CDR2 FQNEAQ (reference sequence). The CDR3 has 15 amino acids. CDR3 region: CASSLVRGYSAEAFF. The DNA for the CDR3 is TGTGCCAGCAGCTTAGTGAGGGGTTATAGCGCTGAAGCTTTCTTT.

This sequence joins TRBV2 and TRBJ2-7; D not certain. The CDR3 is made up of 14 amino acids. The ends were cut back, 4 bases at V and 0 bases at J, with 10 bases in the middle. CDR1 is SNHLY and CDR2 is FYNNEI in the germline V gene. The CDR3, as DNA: TGTGCCAGCAGTGGGAGTAGGAGCTCCTACGAGCAGTACTTC. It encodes CASSGSRSSYEQYF.

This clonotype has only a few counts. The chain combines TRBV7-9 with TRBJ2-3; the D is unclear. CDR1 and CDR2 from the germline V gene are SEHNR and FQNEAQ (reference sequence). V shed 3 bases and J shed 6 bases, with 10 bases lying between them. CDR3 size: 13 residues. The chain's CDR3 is CASSFSWRDTQYF. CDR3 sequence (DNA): TGTGCCAGCAGCTTCTCCTGGCGGGATACGCAGTATTTT. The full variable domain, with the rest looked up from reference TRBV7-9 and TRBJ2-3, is DTGVSQNPRHKITKRGQNVTFRCDPISEHNRLYWYRQTLGQGPEFLTYFQNEAQLEKSRLLSDRFSAERPKGSFSTLEIQRTEQGDSAMYLCASSFSWRDTQYFGPGTRLTVL.

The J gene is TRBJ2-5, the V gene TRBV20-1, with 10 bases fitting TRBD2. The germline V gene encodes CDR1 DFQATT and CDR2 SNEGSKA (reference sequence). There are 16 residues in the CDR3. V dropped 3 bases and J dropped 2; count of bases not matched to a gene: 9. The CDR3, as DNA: TGCAGTGCTAGGCGGCCAGCGGGAGGGCGACAAGAGACCCAGTACTTC. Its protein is CSARRPAGGRQETQYF.

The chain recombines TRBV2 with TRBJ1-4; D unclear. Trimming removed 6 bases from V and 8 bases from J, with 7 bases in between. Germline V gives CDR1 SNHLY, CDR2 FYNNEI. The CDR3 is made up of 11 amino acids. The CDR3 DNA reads TGTGCCAGCAGACTAAGGGAAAAACTGTTTTTT. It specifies CASRLREKLFF.

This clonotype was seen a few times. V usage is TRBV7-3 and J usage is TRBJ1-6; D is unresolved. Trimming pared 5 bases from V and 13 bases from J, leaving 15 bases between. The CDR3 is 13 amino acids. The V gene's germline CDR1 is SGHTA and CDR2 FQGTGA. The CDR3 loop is CASSLSRGRPLHF. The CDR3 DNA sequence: TGTGCCAGCAGCCTCAGTCGTGGGAGGCCCCTCCACTTT.

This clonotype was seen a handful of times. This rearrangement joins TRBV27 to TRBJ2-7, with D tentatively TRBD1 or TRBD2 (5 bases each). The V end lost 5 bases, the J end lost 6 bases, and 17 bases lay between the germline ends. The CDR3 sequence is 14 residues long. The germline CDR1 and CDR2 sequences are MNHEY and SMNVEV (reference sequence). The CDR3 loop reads CASSPMFGTPEQYF. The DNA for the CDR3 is TGTGCCAGCAGTCCCATGTTTGGGACCCCCGAGCAGTACTTC.

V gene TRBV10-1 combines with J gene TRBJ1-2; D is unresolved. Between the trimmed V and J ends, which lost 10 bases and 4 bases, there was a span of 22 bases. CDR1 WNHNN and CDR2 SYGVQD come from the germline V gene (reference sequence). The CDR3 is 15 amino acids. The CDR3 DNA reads TGCGCCATCGTCGGCCGGTGCCCTGCCCCCTATGGCTACACCTTC. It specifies CAIVGRCPAPYGYTF.